These T cell receptor beta chains were read from a single sample in a study of T cell responses to AZD1222 COVID-19 vaccine. Clones were sequenced by immunoSEQ multiplex PCR, and TCRdb holds only the in-frame ones, with some missing. The table lists under 85,000 clones, around nine tenths of them singletons. Specimen: peripheral blood, collected on day 0 of AZD1222 vaccination. The receptors were sampled from an adult in good health. CDR3s include the opening cysteine and the closing phenylalanine or tryptophan. The order of the fields is J gene, V gene, D gene, clone size, CDR3 protein, CDR3 DNA. The D gene is left open where the match is weak. Rows may omit the clone size; those that give it use once, few, many or a size class.

j_gene: TRBJ2-5
v_gene: TRBV10-3
d_gene: NA
abundance: NA
CDR3aa: CAISEGTSVGTQYF
CDR3nt: TGTGCCATCAGTGAGGGGACCAGTGTGGGGACCCAGTACTTC

j_gene: TRBJ1-1
v_gene: TRBV2
d_gene: NA
abundance: NA
CDR3aa: CASSGQVNTEAFF
CDR3nt: TGTGCCAGCAGTGGACAGGTGAACACTGAAGCTTTCTTT

j_gene: TRBJ2-5
v_gene: TRBV13
d_gene: NA
abundance: NA
CDR3aa: CASSYGFGETQYF
CDR3nt: TGTGCCAGCAGCTACGGGTTTGGAGAGACCCAGTACTTC

j_gene: TRBJ2-3
v_gene: TRBV4-2
d_gene: NA
abundance: NA
CDR3aa: CASSDLWSTDTQYF
CDR3nt: TGTGCCAGCAGCGACTTGTGGAGCACAGATACGCAGTATTTT

j_gene: TRBJ1-2
v_gene: TRBV19
d_gene: TRBD1
abundance: NA
CDR3aa: CASRPGGNYGYTF
CDR3nt: TGTGCCAGTAGACCAGGGGGCAACTATGGCTACACCTTC

j_gene: TRBJ2-7
v_gene: TRBV6-1
d_gene: TRBD2
abundance: NA
CDR3aa: CASSDGGLAGVREQYF
CDR3nt: TGTGCCAGCAGTGATGGGGGACTAGCGGGAGTACGAGAGCAGTACTTC

j_gene: TRBJ1-1
v_gene: TRBV12-3/TRBV12-4
d_gene: NA
abundance: NA
CDR3aa: CANSRGDGTEAFF
CDR3nt: TGTGCCAACTCAAGGGGGGACGGCACTGAAGCTTTCTTT

j_gene: TRBJ2-7
v_gene: TRBV6-5
d_gene: NA
abundance: NA
CDR3aa: CASSFYEQYF
CDR3nt: TGTGCCAGTTCCTTCTACGAGCAGTACTTC

j_gene: TRBJ2-1
v_gene: TRBV3-1/TRBV3-2
d_gene: NA
abundance: NA
CDR3aa: CASSQVLQPSSYNEQFF
CDR3nt: TGTGCCAGCAGCCAAGTGCTACAGCCGAGCTCCTACAATGAGCAGTTCTTC

j_gene: TRBJ2-7
v_gene: TRBV3-1/TRBV3-2
d_gene: TRBD2
abundance: NA
CDR3aa: CASSRRTSGTYEQYF
CDR3nt: TGTGCCAGCAGCCGAAGGACTAGCGGGACCTACGAGCAGTACTTC

j_gene: TRBJ1-4
v_gene: TRBV3-1/TRBV3-2
d_gene: NA
abundance: NA
CDR3aa: CASSQDGGVTNEKLFF
CDR3nt: TGTGCCAGCAGCCAAGATGGGGGGGTAACTAATGAAAAACTGTTTTTT

j_gene: TRBJ2-7
v_gene: TRBV29-1
d_gene: NA
abundance: NA
CDR3aa: CSVDTDREQYF
CDR3nt: TGCAGCGTTGACACAGATCGCGAGCAGTACTTC

j_gene: TRBJ2-5
v_gene: TRBV6-5
d_gene: TRBD2
abundance: NA
CDR3aa: CATRAGGETQYF
CDR3nt: TGTGCCACCCGAGCGGGAGGAGAGACCCAGTACTTC

j_gene: TRBJ2-1
v_gene: TRBV15
d_gene: NA
abundance: NA
CDR3aa: CATSRDLGVGVNEQFF
CDR3nt: TGTGCCACCAGCAGAGATTTGGGGGTAGGGGTCAATGAGCAGTTCTTC

j_gene: TRBJ1-1
v_gene: TRBV14
d_gene: NA
abundance: NA
CDR3aa: CASSQDWSNTEAFF
CDR3nt: TGTGCCAGCAGCCAAGATTGGTCGAACACTGAAGCTTTCTTT

j_gene: TRBJ2-7
v_gene: TRBV10-2
d_gene: TRBD2
abundance: NA
CDR3aa: CASSESSPGLAGGGEQYF
CDR3nt: TGCGCCAGCAGTGAGTCCTCGCCTGGGCTAGCGGGAGGTGGCGAGCAGTACTTC

j_gene: TRBJ2-1
v_gene: TRBV5-1
d_gene: TRBD2
abundance: NA
CDR3aa: CASSLVAGNNEQFF
CDR3nt: TGCGCCAGCAGCTTGGTAGCGGGGAACAATGAGCAGTTCTTC

j_gene: TRBJ1-6
v_gene: TRBV10-2
d_gene: NA
abundance: few
CDR3aa: CASSPPPSRANSPLHF
CDR3nt: TGCGCCAGCAGTCCCCCCCCCAGCAGGGCTAATTCACCCCTCCACTTT

j_gene: TRBJ2-7
v_gene: TRBV27
d_gene: NA
abundance: NA
CDR3aa: CASSLSGAGDYEQYF
CDR3nt: TGTGCCAGCAGTTTATCGGGGGCGGGGGACTACGAGCAGTACTTC

j_gene: TRBJ1-6
v_gene: TRBV3-1/TRBV3-2
d_gene: NA
abundance: once
CDR3aa: CASSQPSIDRLNSPLHF
CDR3nt: TGTGCCAGCAGCCAACCGTCCATTGACAGGCTTAACTCACCCCTCCACTTT

j_gene: TRBJ2-2
v_gene: TRBV27
d_gene: NA
abundance: NA
CDR3aa: CASSLGWGTINTGELFF
CDR3nt: TGTGCCAGCAGTTTAGGGTGGGGGACAATAAACACCGGGGAGCTGTTTTTT

j_gene: TRBJ2-1
v_gene: TRBV6-5
d_gene: NA
abundance: NA
CDR3aa: CASSEGPNNEQFF
CDR3nt: TGTGCCAGCTCAGAGGGGCCCAACAATGAGCAGTTCTTC

j_gene: TRBJ2-1
v_gene: TRBV6-6
d_gene: TRBD1
abundance: NA
CDR3aa: CASSYGGQYNEQFF
CDR3nt: TGTGCCAGCAGTTACGGGGGACAGTACAATGAGCAGTTCTTC

j_gene: TRBJ2-3
v_gene: TRBV4-1
d_gene: TRBD1
abundance: NA
CDR3aa: CASSQIGRDRGTDTQYF
CDR3nt: TGCGCCAGCAGCCAGATCGGCAGGGACAGGGGCACAGATACGCAGTATTTT

j_gene: TRBJ2-1
v_gene: TRBV7-2
d_gene: TRBD2
abundance: NA
CDR3aa: CASRAGGEYNEQFF
CDR3nt: TGTGCCAGTAGAGCGGGGGGTGAATACAATGAGCAGTTCTTC